These 2 T cell receptor beta chains came from one sample sequenced in a study of cytomegalovirus exposure and HLA in healthy donors. The PCR contained 60 Vbeta and 13 Jbeta primers. Using immunoSEQ multiplex PCR, the repertoire was profiled, and TCRdb retains in-frame clones only, with some absent. The sample carries approximately 190,000 clones, around four fifths recorded once. The sequencing sample was made of PBMCs. All receptors come from a woman aged 45 to 65 in good health and CMV-seropositive.

The J gene is TRBJ2-5, the V gene TRBV20-1; tentatively, D is TRBD1 (5 bases). From germline, CDR1 is DFQATT and CDR2 SNEGSKA (reference sequence). Between the trimmed V and J ends, which lost 6 bases and 0 bases, there was a span of 5 bases. The CDR3 is 11 residues long. CDR3 sequence (DNA): TGCAGTGCGGACAACCAAGAGACCCAGTACTTC. It is translated as CSADNQETQYF.

This clone showed up just a few times. The rearrangement uses TRBV6-5 and TRBJ2-7, with 7 bases identical to TRBD1. With 7 bases clipped from V and 5 bases from J, the junction kept 11 bases outside the gene matches. This CDR3 has 14 amino acids. CDR1 is MNHEY, CDR2 SVGAGI, per germline. In DNA form, the CDR3 reads TGTGCCAGCACCCGTAGAGGGGGCTTAGACGAGCAGTACTTC. It yields the protein CASTRRGGLDEQYF.